Shown below are 9 T cell receptor beta chains from a single sample sequenced in a study of graft-versus-host responses after intestinal transplantation. Which antigens these TCRs recognize remains unknown. The data were produced by immunoSEQ multiplex PCR, yet TCRdb's version contains in-frame clones alone and is incomplete. The table shows some 140,000 clones, with 92% occurring only once. Material: unstimulated CD4+ T cells sorted from spleen or lymph node cells, obtained before intestinal transplant. The receptor source for this set is a human donor who received an intestinal transplant.

The rearrangement links TRBV5-1 to TRBJ2-3; TRBD1 agrees at 7 bases. Unmatched junction bases numbered 2, after V lost 1 base and J lost 3 bases. Germline assignment: CDR1 SGHRS and CDR2 YFSETQ. The CDR3 sequence is 14 residues long. The CDR3 DNA reads as TGCGCCAGCAGCTTGAGACAGGGAACAGATACGCAGTATTTT. It is translated as CASSLRQGTDTQYF.

The V call is TRBV27, the J call TRBJ2-4, with TRBD2 identical over 9 bases. The V and J ends lost 5 bases and 6 bases, in that order; junction bases with no gene match: 5. CDR1 is MNHEY and CDR2 is SMNVEV in the germline V gene (reference sequence). CDR3 length equals 14 residues. The CDR3 reads CASSPLAGLNIQYF. DNA of the CDR3: TGTGCCAGCAGTCCTCTAGCGGGACTAAACATTCAGTACTTC.

The J gene is TRBJ2-5, the V gene TRBV28, with TRBD1 matching 9 bases. The CDR3 runs to 15 residues. The V and J ends lost 1 base and 1 base, in that order; junction bases with no gene match: 1. Germline lookup yields CDR1 MDHEN and CDR2 SYDVKM. The CDR3 nucleotides read TGTGCCAGCAGTTTATTGGGACAGGGCCAAGAGACCCAGTACTTC. Protein sequence: CASSLLGQGQETQYF.

This clone has just one count. The chain recombines TRBV30 with TRBJ2-7; 9 nucleotides line up with TRBD1. The CDR3 covers 12 residues. Trimming took 5 bases from V and 3 from J; bases not matched to a gene: 2. Germline values: CDR1 GTSNPN, CDR2 SVGIG (reference sequence). CDR3 nucleotides: TGTGCCTGGGGGACAGGGTACTACGAGCAGTACTTC. It specifies CAWGTGYYEQYF.

J is TRBJ1-1 and V is TRBV28; 7 nucleotides line up with TRBD1. Germline V gene lookup returns CDR1 MDHEN and CDR2 SYDVKM. There are 15 residues in the CDR3. V gave up 3 bases and J gave up 0 bases; unmatched junction bases: 4. This CDR3 reads CASSFDRAMNTEAFF. The CDR3 nucleotides are TGTGCCAGCAGTTTCGACAGGGCAATGAACACTGAAGCTTTCTTT.

The chain couples TRBV11-3 to TRBJ2-1; D call uncertain. The germline gives CDR1 SGHNT, CDR2 YENEEA. The CDR3 sequence is 13 residues long. The ends were cut back, 0 bases at V and 9 bases at J, with 9 bases in the middle. CDR3 in amino acids: CASSLDRVGEQFF. The CDR3 nucleotides are TGTGCCAGCAGCTTAGATAGGGTGGGTGAGCAGTTCTTC.

This clone was detected once. The chain couples TRBV30 to TRBJ1-2; maybe TRBD1 (6 bases). Germline CDR1 is GTSNPN and CDR2 is SVGIG (reference sequence). The CDR3 sequence is 12 residues long. With 4 bases removed from V and 6 bases from J, the gap between germline ends came to 12 bases. In nucleotides, the CDR3 is TGTGCCTGGACCATCACAGGGCATGGCTACACCTTC. As protein: CAWTITGHGYTF.

The chain carries TRBV27 and TRBJ1-1; 9 bases align to TRBD1. The trim removed 7 bases at V and 4 bases at J, leaving 7 bases unmatched. The CDR3 extends over 14 amino acids. Germline values: CDR1 MNHEY, CDR2 SMNVEV (reference sequence). The CDR3: CASTGQGLSTEAFF. In DNA, the CDR3 is TGTGCCAGCACGGGACAGGGTTTAAGCACTGAAGCTTTCTTT.

The rearrangement links TRBV5-1 to TRBJ2-1; 8 bases line up with TRBD2. Germline CDR1 reads SGHRS; CDR2 reads YFSETQ. J gave up 3 bases and V 4 bases, and 12 bases lay outside the gene matches. The CDR3 spans 17 residues. As DNA, the CDR3 is TGCGCCAGCAGCGTGAATACGGGACTAGTTAGCTACAATGAGCAGTTCTTC. Protein: CASSVNTGLVSYNEQFF. The full variable domain, in which reference TRBV5-1 and TRBJ2-1 provide the parts outside the CDR3, is KAGVTQTPRYLIKTRGQQVTLSCSPISGHRSVSWYQQTPGQGLQFLFEYFSETQRNKGNFPGRFSGRQFSNSRSEMNVSTLELGDSALYLCASSVNTGLVSYNEQFFGPGTRLTVL.